This T cell receptor (beta chain) came from a study of blood T cell repertoires in COVID-19. Overall study context: Researchers got acute and convalescent COVID-19 samples from the United States, Italy and Spain. The cDNA or gDNA used as material had been derived from T cells, B-cell-depleted T cells, or PBMCs.

The germline CDR1 and CDR2 sequences are SGHRS and YFSETQ. Trimming cost V 4 bases and J 2 bases; bases outside gene matches: 8. The CDR3 contains 16 residues. As originally analysed: For nucleated cells, counts were estimated from reference gene primer amplification. Some clones are missing from TCRdb's copy, which holds only in-frame ones; the method was immunoSEQ multiplex PCR. The DNA gave D and trimming, while V, J and clone size come from that table. This sample has about 63,000 clones; over 70% occur once, and the top ten carry roughly 6.3%. The TCR sequence derives from a human donor in a cohort sampled during active COVID-19. The specimen was peripheral blood. The chain links TRBV5-1 to TRBJ2-1; 8 bases match TRBD2. CDR3 protein: CASSPLAGGPYNEQFF. The CDR3 coding sequence is TGCGCCAGCAGCCCCCTGGCGGGGGGTCCCTACAATGAGCAGTTCTTC.